This T cell receptor (beta chain) was recorded in a study of cytomegalovirus exposure and HLA in healthy donors (TCRdb year 2017). Concerning the study at large: In an earlier analysis of around 540 of the donors, 276 Gb of sequence data and 120 million or so unique TCR beta sequences from 150 million to 200 million T cells were reported. In a later genetic analysis, genome-wide SNP genotypes for about 65% of the roughly 700 donors were used, and that subset was treated as a discovery cohort. To decide whether each TCR beta V gene segment behaved as functional or pseudogenic, an earlier analysis of fewer than 750 of the donors relied on high-throughput TCR beta sequencing. Among a few hundred genotyped donors of the cohort, an average of 235,054 unique TCR beta nucleotide sequences were sequenced per donor, about a sixth of them non-productive. Of the roughly 400 genotyped donors, 70% to 90% were placed in the genetic ancestry cluster associated with self-reported Caucasian donors. A separate validation cohort of approximately 130 different subjects was used in addition to the 666-subject first cohort. Typing coverage differed by locus: A, B, C, DRB1 and DQB1 were typed in roughly 620-640 donors, DQA1 in about 560, DPA1 in roughly 590, and DPB1 in 400 to 490. Donor age, sex, ethnicity and CMV serostatus were compiled together with the repertoire data. HLA typing included class I and class II loci at four-digit resolution. High-throughput TCR immunosequencing, statistical association of individual TCRs with disease status, and machine learning were combined to predict cytomegalovirus infection status. To study patterns of TCR occurrence, a later analysis re-analyzed previously published TCR beta repertoires from several hundred donors and added high-resolution HLA genotyping. An early release that covered around 590 HLA-typed donors contained around 300 gigabases of sequencing data and some 87 million unique TCR sequences. Roughly 5 DR-DQ haplotypes were treated as single units for association and clustering because of strong linkage in the cohort. The study aimed to test whether cataloging public T cell receptors could reveal signatures of past pathogen exposure. Rather than using new phenotypic data, the later analysis identified candidate immune exposures from TCR beta sequences and from how often those sequences occurred across donors. All discovery cohort repertoires had been generated using a single sequencing platform. Using immunosequencing, the study profiled T cell repertoires from 500 to 800 subjects and related those repertoires to cytomegalovirus serostatus. What the research found in general, with its limitations: Because some donors lacked HLA typing at each locus, the association tests relied only on the typed subset. Most TCR sequences were seen in very few donors, while some public TCRs were found in many individuals. The earlier analysis of around 600 of the donors excluded approximately 15 rarely observed V segments, including chromosome 9 orphons, because counts were too low. Because the 87-base-pair reads could not distinguish some IMGT-functional V segments, including TRBV6-2 and TRBV6-3, those segments were excluded. Compared with the approximately 670-donor mean, donors in an Asian-associated ancestry cluster had fewer N-insertions in productive TCRs, according to a later genetic analysis. Immune exposure information for the cohort was limited to CMV serostatus. In vitro tests confirmed that a few of the cytomegalovirus-associated TCR beta chains recognize cytomegalovirus antigens. The authors suggested that the approach could potentially be extended to other disease states and immunological phenotypes. A total of 150 or so TCR beta chains were listed by the study as associated with cytomegalovirus. The classifier was reported to diagnose cytomegalovirus status with high specificity and sensitivity in both the original cohort and the validation cohort. Sequencing depth was assumed to be roughly uniform across donors in the presence/absence analyses, though that assumption may not hold. Compared with equally common non-associated chains, HLA-associated TCR beta chains in a later analysis were more clonally expanded and had lower generation probabilities. A cluster of highly shared sequence variants was judged likely to be a technical artifact of the sequencing pipeline. Specific HLA alleles were associated with 15,000 to 20,000 TCR beta sequences at a false discovery rate of 0.05 in a later analysis. A later analysis found that TCR association rates varied across HLA loci, with DRB1 alleles showing the most associated TCRs and HLA-C alleles the fewest. Correlated functional status among segregating V segments might reflect linkage disequilibrium, but an unknown experimental factor could not be ruled out. Only TCR beta chains were sequenced in this cohort, and the absence of alpha or paired-chain data limited detectable features. A further reported finding was that TCR beta sequences accurately predicted the HLA-A and HLA-B alleles for most subjects in the first cohort. A later analysis found that most CMV-associated TCR beta chains appeared HLA-restricted, with HLA associations seemingly driven largely by CMV exposure. A later analysis reported that several top co-occurrence clusters appeared linked to parvovirus B19, influenza, CMV and Epstein-Barr virus. Assigning TCR associations to individual alleles was difficult when HLA alleles, especially DR and DQ, strongly co-occurred. In an earlier analysis of fewer than 700 of the donors, most TCR beta V segments appeared in productive rearrangements about 90% or about 30% of the time, broadly matching IMGT annotations. In a later genetic analysis, a missense DCLRE1C variant was associated with V-gene and J-gene trimming of TCR beta chains, and the association was replicated in an independent cohort.

In total, approximately 700 healthy bone marrow donors made up the cohort. Cohort members were all nominally healthy when sampled, although unrecorded immune exposures were likely present. The donor tested CMV seropositive and was one of the 289 seropositive cohort members. Each donor provided a peripheral blood sample, and peripheral blood mononuclear cells were used for TCR beta sequencing. The Qiagen DNeasy Blood Extraction Kit was used to extract genomic DNA from the blood cell samples. Spanning cysteine to phenylalanine, the CDR3 consists of 14 amino acids. The sequence is cut down to CDR3 DNA, 42 bases in frame from base 1. V drops 2 bases and J drops 4 bases, leaving 10 bases in between. The germline V gene supplies CDR1 MNHEY and CDR2 SVGAGI. Comment on this clone: Which antigen it targets is not known. No per-base quality is available; no much larger clone lies one base away.

The library was prepared using the immunoSEQ multiplex PCR assay. The multiplex PCR relied on a mix of 60 forward primers for TCR Vbeta segments and 13 reverse primers for TCR Jbeta segments. A multiplex PCR assay on genomic DNA amplified the CDR3 region of rearranged TCR beta genes. On the Illumina HiSeq System, the amplified TCR beta libraries were sequenced as 87-base-pair reads. Concerning the study's data processing: Across the 500 to 700 repertoires, a later analysis counted tens of millions of unique TCR beta chains, roughly 11 million of which were shared by at least two donors. To remove PCR and sequencing errors, raw reads were error-corrected and collapsed into unique sequences using a nearest-neighbor algorithm that merged closely related sequences. V, D and J gene segments were assigned by aligning CDR3 sequences to IMGT reference sequences. For a sequence to be retained, a match of at least six nucleotides to both a V gene segment and a J gene segment was required. Rearrangements were called productive when the CDR3 lacked stop codons and stayed in frame with V and J; all others were non-productive. Following IMGT convention, CDR3 was defined as the stretch from the second conserved V-encoded cysteine up to the conserved J-encoded phenylalanine. The earlier analysis of about 640 of the donors excluded any sequence lacking an unambiguous match to a single V gene segment. In an earlier analysis of 587 of the donors, a V segment was called functional when productive rearrangements were above 56.7%, and segregating when the standard deviation between donors exceeded 5%. A statistical classification framework was built to diagnose cytomegalovirus status from the catalog of TCR beta chain sequences. A later analysis assigned V and J genes by comparing TCR nucleotide sequences with IMGT/GENE-DB human TR gene sequences. In a later analysis, CDR3 sequences and most-parsimonious VDJ recombination scenarios were assigned using the TCRdist pipeline. In a later analysis, every TCR beta chain was defined by the combination of its CDR3 amino acid sequence and its V-gene family, and reads without a unique V-gene family were dropped. As a way to deal with suspected cross-contamination and a sequencing artifact, a later analysis dropped over 550 nucleotide sequences that were highly shared and had low generation probability. In a later analysis, a clonal expansion index for each public chain was calculated from normalized within-repertoire ranks of inferred template counts. Generation probabilities in a later analysis came from a VDJ recombination model fitted to out-of-frame rearrangements, and those results were checked against IGoR. A later analysis scored TCR-TCR, TCR-HLA and TCR-CMV co-occurrence with hypergeometric tests, applying a repertoire-size bias correction to TCR pairs. In a later analysis, false discovery rates were estimated by permuting HLA or CMV assignments 20 times. A later analysis grouped co-occurring TCRs with DBSCAN, adding TCRdist sequence similarity when clustering within HLA-allele-positive subsets. Co-occurrence clustering excluded repertoires with fewer than 30,000 or more than 120,000 public chains, plus five with anomalous nucleotide sharing. The clones in this table, taken by TCRdb from immuneACCESS, are in-frame only. Not every clone is retained; where verified, under half of the shortfall comes from an unresolved V gene, and the cause of the rest is unknown. The DNA gave D and trimming, while V, J and clone size come from that table. In all, the sample holds approximately 150,000 clones, and roughly 68% of those were seen once. The top ten constitute 8.5% to 12% of the sample.

Material: PBMCs. The clonotype was recovered from a young man in good health and CMV-seropositive. The chain couples TRBV6-5 to TRBJ2-3; the D gene is possibly TRBD1, with 5 bases matching. The CDR3 reads CASSYTGRPDTQYF. The nucleotide sequence reads TGTGCCAGCAGTTACACAGGTCGCCCAGATACGCAGTATTTT.